This section outlines one TCR beta chain sequence together with its context. In the authors' workflow: Researchers report that nucleated cell counts were estimated from reference gene primer amplification. The repertoire was sequenced with immunoSEQ multiplex PCR; TCRdb's copy has only in-frame clones and lacks some. V and J calls and clone size come straight from that table; D and trimming were deduced from the DNA. The sample holds 90,000 or so clones, 75% to 90% seen once. The data stem from a study of blood T cell repertoires in COVID-19. Looking at the study overall: Whether acute or convalescent, the COVID-19 samples came from the United States, Italy and Spain. Nucleic acid was either cDNA or gDNA, and it came from T cells, B-cell-depleted T cells, or PBMCs.

V lost 5 bases and J 0 bases, leaving 14 bases between the germline ends. The CDR3 spans 16 residues. Germline CDR1 LGHNT, CDR2 FRNRAP. This receptor was obtained from a man in his 60s with acute or convalescent COVID-19. The specimen was peripheral blood. The chain combines TRBV12-5 with TRBJ1-5; D uncertain. The CDR3 spells CASGVSGGNSNQPQHF. The CDR3 DNA follows: TGTGCTAGTGGTGTGAGTGGCGGGAATAGCAATCAGCCCCAGCATTTT.